These 8 T cell receptor beta chains were all obtained from the same sample, sequenced in a study of shared clonotypes between healthy human individuals. CD45RO negativity and positive selection for CCR7 defined naive CD8 cells, a population that excluded terminally differentiated effector memory CD45RA+ cells. This table comes from immunoSEQ multiplex PCR, and its TCRdb copy is limited to in-frame clones, with some not included. The sample shows more than 550,000 clones, just over 90% of them seen only once. Material for sequencing was naive CD8+ T cells sorted from blood. The receptors originated from a man younger than 40 in good health.

The genes are TRBV7-8 and TRBJ2-7; no firm D call. V lost 7 bases to trimming and J lost 1 base, with 23 bases between them. Germline values: CDR1 SGHVS, CDR2 FQNEAQ. CDR3 length equals 17 residues. The DNA for the CDR3 is TGTGCCAGCACCCCCTTAGACGGTTCTATTAAATCCTACGAGCAGTACTTC. Amino acids: CASTPLDGSIKSYEQYF.

The chain joins TRBV29-1 to TRBJ2-7; D ambiguous. Germline CDR1 reads SQVTM; CDR2 reads ANQGSEA. The CDR3 is 14 amino acids. With 1 base removed from V and 0 bases from J, the gap between germline ends came to 10 bases. CDR3 sequence reads: CSVEGDTTSYEQYF. The CDR3 DNA reads TGCAGCGTTGAAGGTGACACGACCTCCTACGAGCAGTACTTC.

The chain couples TRBV28 to TRBJ2-7, with 7 bases fitting TRBD1. The CDR3 is 16 residues long. The germline V gene has CDR1 MDHEN and CDR2 SYDVKM. With V trimmed by 6 bases and J by 2 bases, 13 bases remained unmatched. CDR3 in DNA: TGTGCCAGCAGCACCTACACAGGGGCAACACCCTACGAGCAGTACTTC. Translated: CASSTYTGATPYEQYF.

J is TRBJ1-5 and V is TRBV27; possible D gene TRBD1, 5 bases. CDR3 size: 16 residues. Germline CDR1 is MNHEY and CDR2 is SMNVEV (reference sequence). V lost 8 bases and J lost 4, with 21 bases in between. CDR3 protein: CASRRQGSFLNQPQHF. Here the CDR3 DNA reads TGTGCCAGCCGCAGGCAGGGCTCTTTCCTAAATCAGCCCCAGCATTTT.

This clone was counted once. V usage is TRBV13 and J usage is TRBJ2-2, with 11 bases that match TRBD2. CDR1 and CDR2 (germline): PRHDT, FYEKMQ (reference sequence). V lost 3 bases and J lost 7; bases outside the gene matches: 7. This CDR3 is built from 16 residues. The chain's CDR3 is CASSFGLAGSYGELFF. Here the CDR3 DNA reads TGTGCCAGCAGCTTCGGACTAGCGGGTTCTTACGGGGAGCTGTTTTTT.

The CDR3 sequence: CASSKPRGESDNEQFF. The CDR3 region has the DNA TGTGCCAGCAGCAAACCAAGAGGGGAGTCAGACAATGAGCAGTTCTTC. The rearrangement joins TRBV7-6 to TRBJ2-1, with D perhaps TRBD1 or TRBD2 (5 bases each). CDR1 is SGHVS and CDR2 is FNYEAQ in the germline V gene. V was pared by 5 bases and J by 5 bases, with 19 bases between. The CDR3 is 16 residues long.

CDR3 sequence reads: CASSLGSGDAYF. DNA of the CDR3: TGTGCCAGCAGCTTAGGGTCGGGGGACGCGTACTTC. The genes are TRBV7-6 and TRBJ2-7, with D perhaps matching TRBD2 (6 bases). V gave up 1 base and J gave up 12 bases, with 13 bases separating them. Germline CDR1 and CDR2: SGHVS and FNYEAQ. The CDR3 consists of 12 residues.

The chain couples TRBV28 to TRBJ2-7; weak D call: TRBD2 (6 bases). The germline gives CDR1 MDHEN, CDR2 SYDVKM. The CDR3 runs 16 residues. Trimming took off 3 bases at V and 3 bases at J, with 18 bases between the two ends. The CDR3 DNA reads TGTGCCAGCAGTTTGGACGGAGGGAGCGGGCTCTACGAGCAGTACTTC. It translates to CASSLDGGSGLYEQYF.